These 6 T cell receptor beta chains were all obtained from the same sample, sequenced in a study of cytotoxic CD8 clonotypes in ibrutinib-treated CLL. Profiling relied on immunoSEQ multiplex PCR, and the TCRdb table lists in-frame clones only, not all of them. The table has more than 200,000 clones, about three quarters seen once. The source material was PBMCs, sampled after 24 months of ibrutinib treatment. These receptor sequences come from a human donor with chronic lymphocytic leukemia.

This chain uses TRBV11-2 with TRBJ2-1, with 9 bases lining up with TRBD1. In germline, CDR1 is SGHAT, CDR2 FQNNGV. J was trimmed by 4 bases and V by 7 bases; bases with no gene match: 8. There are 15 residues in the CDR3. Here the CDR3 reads CASILDRGSYNEQFF. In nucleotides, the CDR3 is TGTGCCAGCATCCTAGACAGGGGGAGTTACAATGAGCAGTTCTTC.

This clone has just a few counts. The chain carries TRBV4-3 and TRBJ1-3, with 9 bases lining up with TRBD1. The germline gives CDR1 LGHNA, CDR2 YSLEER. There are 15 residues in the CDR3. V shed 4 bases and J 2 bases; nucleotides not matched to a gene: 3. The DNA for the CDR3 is TGCGCCAGCAGCCCACAGGGGGCAACTGGAAACACCATATATTTT. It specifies CASSPQGATGNTIYF.

The CDR3 bases are TGTGCCAGCAGCGCCACTAGCGGCTCCTACAATGAGCAGTTCTTC. It encodes CASSATSGSYNEQFF. V and J are TRBV7-3 and TRBJ2-1; 8 bases map to TRBD2. J lost 0 bases, V lost 5 bases, and 3 bases had no gene match. Germline loops: CDR1 SGHTA, CDR2 FQGTGA. CDR3 size: 15 residues.

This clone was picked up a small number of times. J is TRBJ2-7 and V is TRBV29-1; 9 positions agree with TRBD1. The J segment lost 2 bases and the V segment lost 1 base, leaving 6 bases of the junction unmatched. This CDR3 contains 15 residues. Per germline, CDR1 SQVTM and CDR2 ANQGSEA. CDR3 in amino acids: CSVEVTGTGTYEQYF. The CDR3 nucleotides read TGCAGCGTTGAAGTCACCGGGACAGGGACCTACGAGCAGTACTTC.

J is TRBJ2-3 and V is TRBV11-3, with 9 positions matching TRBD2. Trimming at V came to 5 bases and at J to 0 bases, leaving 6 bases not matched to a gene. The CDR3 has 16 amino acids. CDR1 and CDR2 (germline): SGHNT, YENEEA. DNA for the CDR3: TGTGCCAGCAGCAGGTCTAGCGGGACTAGCACAGATACGCAGTATTTT. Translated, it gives CASSRSSGTSTDTQYF.

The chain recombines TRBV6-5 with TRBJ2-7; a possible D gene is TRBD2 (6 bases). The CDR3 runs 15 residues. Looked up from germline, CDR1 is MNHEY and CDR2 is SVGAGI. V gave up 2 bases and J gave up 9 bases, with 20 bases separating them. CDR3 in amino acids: CASSYRDFTQGRQYF. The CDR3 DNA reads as TGTGCCAGCAGTTACCGGGACTTCACCCAAGGCAGGCAGTACTTC.